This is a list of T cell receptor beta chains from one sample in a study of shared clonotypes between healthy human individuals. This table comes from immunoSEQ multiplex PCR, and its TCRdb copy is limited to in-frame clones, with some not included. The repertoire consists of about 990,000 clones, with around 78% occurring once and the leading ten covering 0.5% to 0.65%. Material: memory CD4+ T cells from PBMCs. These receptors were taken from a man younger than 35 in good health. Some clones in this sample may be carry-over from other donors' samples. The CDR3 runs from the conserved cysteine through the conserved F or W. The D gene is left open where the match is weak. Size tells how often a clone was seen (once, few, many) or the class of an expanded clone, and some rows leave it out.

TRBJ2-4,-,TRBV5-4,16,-,TGTGCCAGCAGCTTGGGGGACGGACTAGCCAAAAACATTCAGTACTTC,CASSLGDGLAKNIQYF
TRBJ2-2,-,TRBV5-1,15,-,TGCGCCAGCAGCTTGACCCCAGGGAACACCGGGGAGCTGTTTTTT,CASSLTPGNTGELFF
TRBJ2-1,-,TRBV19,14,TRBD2,TGTGCCAGTAGTATAAAGCGGGGCCTGAATGAGCAGTTCTTC,CASSIKRGLNEQFF
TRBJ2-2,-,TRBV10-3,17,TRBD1,TGTGCCATCAGTGAAATGGGACAGGGGGGATGGACCGGGGAGCTGTTTTTT,CAISEMGQGGWTGELFF
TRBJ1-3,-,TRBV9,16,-,TGTGCCAGCAGCTTCGGGGCCAGCCTATTATCAAACACCATATATTTT,CASSFGASLLSNTIYF
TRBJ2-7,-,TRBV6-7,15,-,TGTGCCAGCAGTTACTCGACCAGCAGCTCCTACGAGCAGTACTTC,CASSYSTSSSYEQYF
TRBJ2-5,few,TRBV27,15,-,TGTGCCAGCAGTCCAATCGGAGGGGGCCAAGAGACCCAGTACTTC,CASSPIGGGQETQYF
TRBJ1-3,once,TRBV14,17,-,TGTGCCAGCAGCCAGACAGGCGCCAAGACCTCTGGAAACACCATATATTTT,CASSQTGAKTSGNTIYF
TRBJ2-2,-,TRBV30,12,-,TGTGCCTGGAGTGTCCTGGCCGGGGAGCTGTTTTTT,CAWSVLAGELFF
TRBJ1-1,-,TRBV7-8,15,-,TGTGCCAGCAGCTTCGGACAGCCTATGAACACTGAAGCTTTCTTT,CASSFGQPMNTEAFF
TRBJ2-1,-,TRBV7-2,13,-,TGTGCCAGCAGCTTGCTCATAGTTAATGAGCAGTTCTTC,CASSLLIVNEQFF
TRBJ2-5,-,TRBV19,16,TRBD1,TGTGCCAGTAGTACCCCCGGGGACAGGGCCCAAGAGACCCAGTACTTC,CASSTPGDRAQETQYF
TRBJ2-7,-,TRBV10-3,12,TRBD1,TGTGCCCCCGGGACAGGAACCTACGAGCAGTACTTC,CAPGTGTYEQYF
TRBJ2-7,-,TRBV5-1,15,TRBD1,TGCGCCAGCAGCCCCAGGCGACAGGGCCCTTACGAGCAGTACTTC,CASSPRRQGPYEQYF
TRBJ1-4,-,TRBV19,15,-,TGTGCCAGTAGTACAGGGGCTGCAACTAATGAAAAACTGTTTTTT,CASSTGAATNEKLFF
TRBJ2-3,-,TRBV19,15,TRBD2,TGTGCCAGTAGTCCGACTAGCGGGAGAACAGATACGCAGTATTTT,CASSPTSGRTDTQYF
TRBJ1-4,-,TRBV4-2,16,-,TGTGCCAGCAGCCTCGATTTATGGGCCGAGGATGAAAAACTGTTTTTT,CASSLDLWAEDEKLFF